This TCR beta chain was obtained from a study of blood T cell repertoires in COVID-19. Profiled with immunoSEQ multiplex PCR; TCRdb holds only in-frame clones, not every one. Here the sample spans 250,000 or so clones, around 90% being singletons. A Seattle source enrolled patients during active infection and followed them longitudinally. There are 14 residues in the CDR3. J gave up 7 bases and V 6 bases, and 11 bases lay outside the gene matches. Germline loops: CDR1 ENHRY, CDR2 SYGVKD. The receptor comes from a woman aged 60-75 years with COVID-19, enrolled during active disease. Sequenced sample: peripheral blood. The V call is TRBV10-3, the J call TRBJ2-7; 8 bases agree with TRBD2. In DNA form, the CDR3 reads TGTGCCATCAGCGGGGGGGCCGATTCTTTGGAGCAGTACTTC. As protein: CAISGGADSLEQYF.